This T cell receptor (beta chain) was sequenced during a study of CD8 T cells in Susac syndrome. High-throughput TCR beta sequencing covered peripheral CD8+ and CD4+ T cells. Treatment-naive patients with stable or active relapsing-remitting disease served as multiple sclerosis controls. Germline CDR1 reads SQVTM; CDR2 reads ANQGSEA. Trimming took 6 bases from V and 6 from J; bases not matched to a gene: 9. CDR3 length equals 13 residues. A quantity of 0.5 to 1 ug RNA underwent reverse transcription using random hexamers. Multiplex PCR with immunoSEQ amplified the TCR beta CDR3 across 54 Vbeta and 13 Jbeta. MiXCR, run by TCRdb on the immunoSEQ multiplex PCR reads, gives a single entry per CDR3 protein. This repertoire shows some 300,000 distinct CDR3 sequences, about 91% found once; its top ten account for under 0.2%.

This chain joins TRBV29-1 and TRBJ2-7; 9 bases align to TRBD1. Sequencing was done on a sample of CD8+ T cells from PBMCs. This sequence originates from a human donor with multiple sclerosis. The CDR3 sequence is CSVWDREAVEQYF. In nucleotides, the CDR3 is TGCAGCGTATGGGACAGGGAAGCAGTCGAGCAGTACTTC.